These T cell receptor beta chains were read from a single sample in a study of blood T cells in healthy people across ages. Via MiXCR, TCRdb re-called the 5' RACE reads, giving one row per CDR3 protein. The data contain around 790,000 distinct CDR3 sequences, roughly 44% of them singletons. Sample: blood. These receptors were obtained from a man between 60 and 75 years old in good health. CDR3s include the opening cysteine and the closing phenylalanine or tryptophan. A D gene is named only where the DNA matches it firmly. Only part of the rows carry a size: once, few, many, or a class if the clone is expanded.

V	length	J	size	D	DNA	CDR3
TRBV27	16	TRBJ2-3	few	TRBD2	TGTGCCAGCAGTTTATTCAGCGGGGGGGTTCATGATACGCAGTATTTT	CASSLFSGGVHDTQYF
TRBV5-1	20	TRBJ2-1	many	TRBD2	TGCGCCAGCAGCTTGTGGGGGACCCTAGCGGGGGGGCCTAGGGATAATGAGCAGTTCTTC	CASSLWGTLAGGPRDNEQFF
TRBV27	15	TRBJ2-7	-	TRBD1	TGTGCCAGCAGTTTGAAGAGGGGGCCCGACTACGAGCAGTACTTC	CASSLKRGPDYEQYF
TRBV6-2/TRBV6-3	13	TRBJ2-3	-	-	TGTGCCAGCAGGAAGGACCTCACAGATACGCAGTATTTT	CASRKDLTDTQYF
TRBV11-1	13	TRBJ2-7	few	-	TGTGCCAGCAGCTTAGACTACAACTACGAGCAGTACTTC	CASSLDYNYEQYF
TRBV28	17	TRBJ2-1	once	TRBD1	TGTGCCAGCAGTTCGTCCTCGGACAGGGGGTCCTACAATGAGCAGTTCTTC	CASSSSSDRGSYNEQFF
TRBV12-3/TRBV12-4	14	TRBJ2-1	-	TRBD2	TGTGCCAGCAGTCCCTCGGCGGGGGTCAATGAGCAGTTCTTC	CASSPSAGVNEQFF
TRBV6-1	15	TRBJ2-7	-	TRBD1	TGTGCCAGCAGTGAAGGGCCAGGGGGTGTTTACGAGCAGTACTTC	CASSEGPGGVYEQYF
TRBV29-1	12	TRBJ2-7	few	TRBD1	TGCAGCGTATCATTCACAGGGGGCGAGCAGTACTTC	CSVSFTGGEQYF
TRBV5-1	16	TRBJ2-7	few	-	TGCGCCAGCAGCCCCCATTATAAGGCGCTCTCCTACGAGCAGTACTTC	CASSPHYKALSYEQYF
TRBV2	12	TRBJ1-2	few	-	TGTGCCAGCACTCAGGTTGTCTATGGCTACACCTTC	CASTQVVYGYTF
TRBV28	17	TRBJ2-6	-	-	TGTGCCTGCAGTTTATGGGTAGGGGGCTCTGGGGCCAACGTCCTGACTTTC	CACSLWVGGSGANVLTF
TRBV2	15	TRBJ2-3	-	-	TGTGCCAGCTTATCAAAGGCGGGGAGCACAGATACGCAGTATTTT	CASLSKAGSTDTQYF
TRBV27	13	TRBJ1-1	-	-	TGTGCCAGCAGGAAAGGAAGAAACACTGAAGCTTTCTTT	CASRKGRNTEAFF
TRBV5-5	16	TRBJ2-1	-	-	TGTGCCAGCAGTCCACGTGACAGACCCTCCTACAATGAGCAGTTCTTC	CASSPRDRPSYNEQFF
TRBV20-1	14	TRBJ2-5	few	-	TGCAGTGCTTCTAGACAGGGACTAGGGGAGACCCAGTACTTC	CSASRQGLGETQYF
TRBV20-1	12	TRBJ2-4	few	-	TGCAGTGCTAGAGGGGCCAAAAACATTCAGTACTTC	CSARGAKNIQYF
TRBV27	16	TRBJ1-5	-	-	TGTGCCAGCAGTTTACTCTCACCATTCAGCAATCAGCCCCAGCATTTT	CASSLLSPFSNQPQHF
TRBV2	15	TRBJ2-7	few	-	TGTGCCAGCAGTGATAGAAGGGTTTCGCCCTACGAGCAGTACTTC	CASSDRRVSPYEQYF
TRBV2	15	TRBJ2-5	few	TRBD1	TGTGCCAGCAGTGGAGCCGGGACAGGGAAACAGACCCAGTACTTC	CASSGAGTGKQTQYF